These 20 T cell receptor beta chains were sequenced from one sample in a study of blood T cell repertoires in COVID-19 (dated by TCRdb to 2020 to 2021). The library was obtained by the immunoSEQ multiplex PCR assay. The clones in this table, taken by TCRdb from immuneACCESS, are in-frame only. Not every clone is retained; where verified, under half of the shortfall comes from an unresolved V gene, and the cause of the rest is unknown. The sample table contains about 200,000 clones; only one count was recorded for roughly 88% of them. The biggest ten clones account for roughly 27% of the sample. Sequences were obtained from peripheral blood. These receptors originate from a man aged 35 to 55 with acute or convalescent COVID-19.

The J gene is TRBJ1-2, the V gene TRBV6-2 or TRBV6-3; TRBD1 aligns across 8 bases. This CDR3 is 15 amino acids long. The germline gives CDR1 MNHEY, CDR2 SVGEGT. Germline trimming cut 5 bases from V and 4 bases from J; bases unmatched to any gene: 9. CDR3 amino acids: CASSHSGQGIYGYTF. CDR3 in DNA: TGTGCCAGCAGTCACAGCGGACAGGGAATCTATGGCTACACCTTC.

The chain carries TRBV11-3 and TRBJ2-1; TRBD1 might be the D (6 bases). V lost 2 bases to trimming and J lost 10 bases, with 15 bases between them. The CDR3 length is 14 residues. Germline CDR1 is SGHNT and CDR2 is YENEEA. This chain's CDR3 is CASSLYGDIGEQFF. The CDR3 DNA reads as TGTGCCAGCAGCTTATACGGGGACATCGGAGAGCAGTTCTTC.

This chain joins TRBV7-2 and TRBJ2-5; D is ambiguous. Germline CDR1 reads SGHTA; CDR2 reads FQGNSA. There are 13 residues in the CDR3. V lost 2 bases to trimming and J lost 5 bases, with 9 bases between them. CDR3 loop: CASSLNRDETQYF. CDR3 bases: TGTGCCAGCAGCTTAAACCGAGATGAGACCCAGTACTTC.

The genes are TRBV27 and TRBJ1-4; TRBD1 matches at 8 bases. The junction had 4 bases not matched to a gene; V was cut back by 6 bases and J by 4 bases. CDR3 size: 14 residues. CDR1 and CDR2 (germline): MNHEY, SMNVEV (reference sequence). This chain's CDR3 is CASSPGQGNEKLFF. The DNA for the CDR3 is TGTGCCAGCAGCCCTGGACAGGGTAATGAAAAACTGTTTTTT.

V usage is TRBV6-2 or TRBV6-3 and J usage is TRBJ1-5; the D gene is possibly TRBD1 (6 bases). CDR1 is MNHEY and CDR2 is SVGEGT in the germline V gene. The CDR3 is made up of 14 amino acids. V lost 6 bases and J 2 bases, leaving 11 bases between the germline ends. In DNA form, the CDR3 reads TGTGCCAGCAGCTCCCGACAGGGCAATCAGCCCCAGCATTTT. It codes for CASSSRQGNQPQHF.

This chain links TRBV27 with TRBJ1-6; TRBD1 is a possible D gene (5 bases). The ends were cut back, 5 bases at V and 6 bases at J, with 17 bases in the middle. CDR1 is MNHEY and CDR2 is SMNVEV in the germline V gene (reference sequence). The CDR3 totals 16 residues. The CDR3, as DNA: TGTGCCAGCAGTACCCCTCTGACAGCGCTTAATTCACCCCTCCACTTT. It codes for CASSTPLTALNSPLHF.

This chain joins TRBV7-9 and TRBJ1-1, with TRBD1 matching 8 bases. The CDR3 consists of 12 residues. CDR1 and CDR2 from the germline V gene are SEHNR and FQNEAQ (reference sequence). V gave up 5 bases and J gave up 9 bases; unmatched junction bases: 5. The CDR3 sequence: CASSQGQGKAFF. DNA of the CDR3: TGTGCCAGCAGCCAAGGACAGGGAAAAGCTTTCTTT.

V usage is TRBV5-1 and J usage is TRBJ1-1; TRBD1 agrees at 8 bases. Germline values: CDR1 SGHRS, CDR2 YFSETQ. Germline trimming cut 4 bases from V and 2 bases from J; bases unmatched to any gene: 7. This CDR3 is 15 amino acids long. The CDR3 DNA reads as TGCGCCAGCAGCCCAGGACAGGGAGCAAACACTGAAGCTTTCTTT. Its protein is CASSPGQGANTEAFF.

The sample holds a few counts of this clone. The rearrangement uses TRBV7-9 and TRBJ2-1; TRBD1 aligns across 9 bases. CDR1 SEHNR and CDR2 FQNEAQ come from the germline V gene (reference sequence). J lost 5 bases, V lost 3 bases, and 5 bases had no gene match. There are 15 residues in the CDR3. CDR3 protein: CASSFRTGVNNEQFF. CDR3 DNA: TGTGCCAGCAGCTTCCGGACAGGGGTAAACAATGAGCAGTTCTTC.

The V gene is TRBV6-2 or TRBV6-3, the J gene TRBJ2-3; D perhaps matches TRBD2 (6 bases). This CDR3 comprises 12 residues. CDR1 is MNHEY, CDR2 SVGEGT, per germline. V was shortened by 6 bases and J by 6 bases, with 10 bases between the two germline ends. CDR3 nucleotide sequence: TGTGCCAGCAGCGCGGGGCCCGATACGCAGTATTTT. Protein sequence: CASSAGPDTQYF.

V and J are TRBV12-3 or TRBV12-4 and TRBJ1-1, with D hard to call. The CDR3 length is 13 residues. V was cut by 6 bases and J by 0 bases, with 8 bases left in between. In DNA, the CDR3 is TGTGCCAGCAGAAACGAGTTGAACACTGAAGCTTTCTTT. Its translation is CASRNELNTEAFF.

The chain joins TRBV7-3 to TRBJ1-1; possible D gene TRBD1, 6 bases. Germline V CDR1 and CDR2: SGHTA, FQGTGA. This CDR3 is 14 amino acids long. V lost 4 bases to trimming and J lost 1 base, with 10 bases between them. CDR3 sequence (DNA): TGTGCCAGCAGCTCGGGACATTCGAACACTGAAGCTTTCTTT. Its protein is CASSSGHSNTEAFF.

The chain has TRBV25-1 and TRBJ1-4; maybe TRBD1 (6 bases). Germline V gene lookup returns CDR1 MGHDK and CDR2 SYGVNS. V was pared by 0 bases and J by 5 bases, with 10 bases between. The CDR3 runs 15 residues. CDR3 bases: TGTGCCAGCAGTGAATATCAGGGGCTGAATGAAAAACTGTTTTTT. Its protein is CASSEYQGLNEKLFF.

The V and J genes are TRBV19 and TRBJ2-2, with a possible D match to TRBD1 (7 bases). Trimming pared 7 bases from V and 6 bases from J, leaving 24 bases between. CDR3 length: 17 residues. CDR1 LNHDA and CDR2 SQIVND come from the germline V gene (reference sequence). CDR3: CASTPGRGRLWAGELFF. In DNA, the CDR3 is TGTGCCAGTACCCCCGGCAGGGGGAGGCTATGGGCCGGGGAGCTGTTTTTT.

The rearrangement links TRBV5-4 to TRBJ2-7; TRBD1 agrees at 8 bases. Germline CDR1 reads SGHNT; CDR2 reads YYREEE (reference sequence). The V segment lost 4 bases and the J segment 0 bases; nucleotides outside the gene matches: 9. This CDR3 is 16 amino acids long. CDR3 loop: CASSPGTGLSSYEQYF. DNA for the CDR3: TGTGCCAGCAGCCCCGGGACAGGTTTAAGCTCCTACGAGCAGTACTTC.

V usage is TRBV5-1 and J usage is TRBJ1-4; possible D gene TRBD1, 5 bases. The CDR3 has 14 residues. V shed 3 bases and J shed 8 bases, with 14 bases lying between them. The germline CDR1 and CDR2 sequences are SGHRS and YFSETQ. CDR3 in amino acids: CASSSWGEGEKLFF. The CDR3 DNA reads as TGCGCCAGCAGCTCATGGGGGGAAGGGGAAAAACTGTTTTTT.

The J gene is TRBJ1-4, the V gene TRBV29-1; weak D call: TRBD1 (6 bases). CDR1 is SQVTM, CDR2 ANQGSEA, per germline. The CDR3 sequence is 14 residues long. V lost 6 bases and J 8 bases, leaving 19 bases between the germline ends. CDR3 amino acids: CSVPTGGLEEKLFF. The DNA of the CDR3 is TGCAGCGTCCCCACGGGGGGGCTAGAGGAAAAACTGTTTTTT.

CDR3 in amino acids: CASSPRARGFTQYF. The CDR3 nucleotides read TGTGCCAGCAGCCCCCGGGCCAGGGGATTTACGCAGTATTTT. The chain joins TRBV7-8 to TRBJ2-3; D may be TRBD1 (6 bases). The CDR3 runs to 14 residues. V was trimmed by 5 bases and J by 8 bases, leaving 17 bases between them. CDR1 and CDR2 from the germline V gene are SGHVS and FQNEAQ.

The chain combines TRBV30 with TRBJ2-5; 8 positions match TRBD1. The ends lost 4 bases at V and 5 bases at J; junction bases unmatched: 15. Per the germline V gene, CDR1 is GTSNPN and CDR2 is SVGIG (reference sequence). This CDR3 has 16 residues. The CDR3 DNA reads TGTGCCTGGAAGCCCATCAGGGACAGGATTTTGGAGACCCAGTACTTC. Residues: CAWKPIRDRILETQYF.

This chain joins TRBV12-3 or TRBV12-4 and TRBJ1-5; D gene uncertain. Trimming left V 5 bases short and J 0 bases short, with 5 bases between. This CDR3 spans 13 amino acids. The CDR3 is CASSPFSNQPQHF. CDR3 DNA: TGTGCCAGCAGTCCATTTAGCAATCAGCCCCAGCATTTT.